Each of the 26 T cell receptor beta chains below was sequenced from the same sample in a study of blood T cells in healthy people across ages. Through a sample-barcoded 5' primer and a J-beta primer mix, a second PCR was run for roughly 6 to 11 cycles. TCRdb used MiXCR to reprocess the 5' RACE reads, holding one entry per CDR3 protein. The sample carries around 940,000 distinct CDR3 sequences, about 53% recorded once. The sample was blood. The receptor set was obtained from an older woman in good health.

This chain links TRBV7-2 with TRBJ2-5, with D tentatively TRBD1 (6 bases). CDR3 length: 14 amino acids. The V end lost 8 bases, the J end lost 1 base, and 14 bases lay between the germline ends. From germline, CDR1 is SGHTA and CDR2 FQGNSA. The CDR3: CASQDSRGQETQYF. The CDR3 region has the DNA TGTGCCAGCCAGGACAGCAGGGGCCAAGAGACCCAGTACTTC.

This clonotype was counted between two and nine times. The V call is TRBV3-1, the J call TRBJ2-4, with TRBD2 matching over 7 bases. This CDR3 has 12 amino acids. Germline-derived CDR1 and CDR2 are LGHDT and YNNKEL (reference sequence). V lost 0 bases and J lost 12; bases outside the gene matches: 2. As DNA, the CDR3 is TGTGCCAGCAGCCAAGAATGGGGGGGTCAGTACTTC. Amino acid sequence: CASSQEWGGQYF.

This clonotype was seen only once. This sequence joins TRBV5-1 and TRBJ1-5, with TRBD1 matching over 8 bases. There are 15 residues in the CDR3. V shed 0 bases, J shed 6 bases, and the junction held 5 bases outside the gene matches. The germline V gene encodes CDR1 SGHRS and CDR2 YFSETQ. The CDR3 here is CASSLEDRGLQPQHF. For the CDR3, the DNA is TGCGCCAGCAGCTTGGAAGACAGGGGTCTTCAGCCCCAGCATTTT.

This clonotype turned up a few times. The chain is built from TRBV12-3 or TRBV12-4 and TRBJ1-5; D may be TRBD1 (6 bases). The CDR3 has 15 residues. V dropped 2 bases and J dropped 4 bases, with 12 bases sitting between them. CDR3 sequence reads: CASSLRDRPNQPQHF. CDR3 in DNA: TGTGCCAGCAGTTTACGAGACAGGCCAAATCAGCCCCAGCATTTT.

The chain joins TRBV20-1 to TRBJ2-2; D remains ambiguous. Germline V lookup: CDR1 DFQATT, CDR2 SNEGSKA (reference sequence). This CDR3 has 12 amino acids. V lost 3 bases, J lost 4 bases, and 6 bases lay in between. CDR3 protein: CSASSITGELFF. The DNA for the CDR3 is TGCAGTGCTAGCTCTATCACCGGGGAGCTGTTTTTT.

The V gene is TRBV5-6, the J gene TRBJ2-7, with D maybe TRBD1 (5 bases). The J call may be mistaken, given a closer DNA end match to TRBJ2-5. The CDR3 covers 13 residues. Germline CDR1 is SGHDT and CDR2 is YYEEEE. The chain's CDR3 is CASSGHFRETQYF. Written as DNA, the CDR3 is TGTGCCAGCTCAGGACACTTTCGAGAGACCCAGTACTTC.

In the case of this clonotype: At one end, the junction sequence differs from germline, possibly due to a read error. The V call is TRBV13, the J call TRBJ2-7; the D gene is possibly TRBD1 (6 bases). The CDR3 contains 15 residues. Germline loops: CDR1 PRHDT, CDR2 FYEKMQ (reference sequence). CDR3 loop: CASSFQGPGSYEQYF. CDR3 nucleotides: TGTGCCAGCAGCTTCCAGGGGCCCGGCTCCTATGAGCAGTACTTC.

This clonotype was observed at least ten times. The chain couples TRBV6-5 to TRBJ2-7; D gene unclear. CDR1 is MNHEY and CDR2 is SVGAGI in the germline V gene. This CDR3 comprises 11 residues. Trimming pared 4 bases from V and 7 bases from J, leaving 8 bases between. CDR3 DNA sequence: TGTGCCAGCAGTTCGGGCGGAGAGCAGTACTTC. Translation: CASSSGGEQYF.

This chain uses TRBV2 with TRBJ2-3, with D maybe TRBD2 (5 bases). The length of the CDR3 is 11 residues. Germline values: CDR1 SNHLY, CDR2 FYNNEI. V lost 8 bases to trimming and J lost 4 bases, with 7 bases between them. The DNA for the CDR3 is TGTGCCAGCGGGGAGTCAGATACGCAGTATTTT. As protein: CASGESDTQYF.

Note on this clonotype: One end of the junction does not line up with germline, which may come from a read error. The CDR3 region is CAISQRSHTSTDTQYF. DNA of the CDR3: TGTGCCATCAGCCAACGTAGTCATACTAGCACAGATACGCAGTATTTT. The chain links TRBV3-1 to TRBJ2-3; no clear D. CDR3 length: 16 amino acids. Germline V lookup: CDR1 LGHDT, CDR2 YNNKEL (reference sequence).

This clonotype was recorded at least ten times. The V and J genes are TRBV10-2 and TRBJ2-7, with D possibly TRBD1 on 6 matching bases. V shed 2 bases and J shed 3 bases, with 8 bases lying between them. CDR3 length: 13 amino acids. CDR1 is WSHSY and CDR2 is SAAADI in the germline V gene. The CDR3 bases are TGCGCCAGCAGTGAGCGCAGGGGCTACGAGCAGTACTTC. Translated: CASSERRGYEQYF.

CDR3 nucleotides: TGTGCCATCAGTGGACTATCTACCGGGACAGCAAGCACAGATACGCAGTATTTT. Amino acid sequence: CAISGLSTGTASTDTQYF. V gene TRBV10-3 combines with J gene TRBJ2-3, with 7 bases fitting TRBD1. Germline values: CDR1 ENHRY, CDR2 SYGVKD. This CDR3 region has 18 residues. J lost 0 bases, V lost 4 bases, and 13 bases had no gene match.

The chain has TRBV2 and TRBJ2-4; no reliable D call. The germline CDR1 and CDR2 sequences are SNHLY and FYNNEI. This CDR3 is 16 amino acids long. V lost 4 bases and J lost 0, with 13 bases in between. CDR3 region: CASSGSPQLAKNIQYF. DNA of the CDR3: TGTGCCAGCAGTGGGTCACCCCAGCTAGCCAAAAACATTCAGTACTTC.

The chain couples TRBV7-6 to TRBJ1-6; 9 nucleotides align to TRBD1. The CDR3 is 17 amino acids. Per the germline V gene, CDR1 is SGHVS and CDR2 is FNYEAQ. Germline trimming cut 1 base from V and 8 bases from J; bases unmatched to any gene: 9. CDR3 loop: CASSLVLGQGLDSPLHF. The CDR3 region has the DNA TGTGCCAGCAGCTTAGTTCTCGGACAGGGGCTGGATTCACCCCTCCACTTT.

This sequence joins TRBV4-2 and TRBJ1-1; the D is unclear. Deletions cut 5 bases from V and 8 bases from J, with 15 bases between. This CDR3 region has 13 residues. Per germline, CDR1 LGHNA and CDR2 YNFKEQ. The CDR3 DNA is TGTGCCAGCAGCGACTACGGGGTAACCGAAGCTTTCTTT. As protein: CASSDYGVTEAFF.

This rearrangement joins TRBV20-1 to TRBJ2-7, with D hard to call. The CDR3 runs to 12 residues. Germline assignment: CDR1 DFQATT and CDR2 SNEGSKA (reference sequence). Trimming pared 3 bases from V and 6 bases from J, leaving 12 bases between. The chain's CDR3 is CSASAGDPEQYF. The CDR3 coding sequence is TGCAGTGCTAGCGCCGGAGACCCCGAGCAGTACTTC.

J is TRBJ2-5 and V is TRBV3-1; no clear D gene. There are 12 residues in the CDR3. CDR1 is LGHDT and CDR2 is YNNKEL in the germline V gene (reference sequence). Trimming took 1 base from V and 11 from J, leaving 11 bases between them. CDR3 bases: TGTGCCAGCAGCCAAGGGAACCCGGAGCAGTACTTC. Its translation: CASSQGNPEQYF.

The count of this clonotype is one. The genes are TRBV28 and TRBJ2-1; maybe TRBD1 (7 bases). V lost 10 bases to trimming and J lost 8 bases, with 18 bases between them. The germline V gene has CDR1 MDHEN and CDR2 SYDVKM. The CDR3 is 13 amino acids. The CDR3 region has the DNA TGTGCCACTAGGACAGGAGGGGGCTATGAGCAGTTCTTC. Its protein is CATRTGGGYEQFF.

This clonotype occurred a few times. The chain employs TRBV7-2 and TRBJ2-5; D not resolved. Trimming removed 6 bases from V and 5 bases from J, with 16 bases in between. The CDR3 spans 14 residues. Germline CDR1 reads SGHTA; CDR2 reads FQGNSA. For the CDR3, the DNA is TGTGCCAGCAGTCCGATGATGTCCGGGGAGACCCAGTACTTC. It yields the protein CASSPMMSGETQYF.

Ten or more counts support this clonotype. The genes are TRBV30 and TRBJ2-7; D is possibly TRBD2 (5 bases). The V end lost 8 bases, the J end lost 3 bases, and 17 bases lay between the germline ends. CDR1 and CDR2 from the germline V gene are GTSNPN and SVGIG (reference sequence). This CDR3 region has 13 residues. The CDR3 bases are TGTGCCCGCCGTCGACACCGGGGCTACGAGCAGTACTTC. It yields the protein CARRRHRGYEQYF.

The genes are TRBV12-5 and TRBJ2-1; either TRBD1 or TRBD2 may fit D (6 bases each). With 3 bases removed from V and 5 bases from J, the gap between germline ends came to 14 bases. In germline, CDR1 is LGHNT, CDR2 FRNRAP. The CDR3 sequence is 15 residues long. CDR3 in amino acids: CASGLGGGPDNEQFF. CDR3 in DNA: TGTGCTAGTGGTTTAGGGGGAGGTCCGGACAATGAGCAGTTCTTC.

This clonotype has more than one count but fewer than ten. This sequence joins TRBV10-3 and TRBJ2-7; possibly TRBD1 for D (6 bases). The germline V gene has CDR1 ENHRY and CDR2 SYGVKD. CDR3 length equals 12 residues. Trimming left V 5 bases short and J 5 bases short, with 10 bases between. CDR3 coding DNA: TGTGCCATCAGTAACAGGGCCCACGAGCAGTACTTC. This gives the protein CAISNRAHEQYF.

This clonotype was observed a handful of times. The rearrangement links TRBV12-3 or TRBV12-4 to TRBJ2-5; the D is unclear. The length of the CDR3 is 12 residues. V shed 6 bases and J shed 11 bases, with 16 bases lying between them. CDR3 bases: TGTGCCAGCAGCCAAACCCCTTTAGGGCAGTACTTC. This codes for CASSQTPLGQYF.

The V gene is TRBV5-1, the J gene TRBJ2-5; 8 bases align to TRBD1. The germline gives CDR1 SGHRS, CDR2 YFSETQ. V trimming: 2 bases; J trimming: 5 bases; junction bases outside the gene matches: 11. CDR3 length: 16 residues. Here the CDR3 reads CASSFRPRDRPETQYF. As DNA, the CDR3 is TGCGCCAGCAGCTTCAGACCCCGGGACAGGCCCGAGACCCAGTACTTC.

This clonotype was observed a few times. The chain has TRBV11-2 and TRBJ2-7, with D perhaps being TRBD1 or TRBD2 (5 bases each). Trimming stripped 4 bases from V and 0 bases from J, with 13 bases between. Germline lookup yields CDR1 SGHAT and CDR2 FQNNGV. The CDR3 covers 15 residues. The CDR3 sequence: CASSSLRDLSYEQYF. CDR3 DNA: TGTGCCAGCAGCTCCCTCCGGGACCTCTCCTACGAGCAGTACTTC.

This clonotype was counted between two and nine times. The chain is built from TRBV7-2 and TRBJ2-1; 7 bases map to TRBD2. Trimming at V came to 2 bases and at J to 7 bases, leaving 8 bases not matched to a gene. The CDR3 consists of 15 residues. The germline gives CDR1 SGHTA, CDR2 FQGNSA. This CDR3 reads CASSLLGEGHNEQFF. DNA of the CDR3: TGTGCCAGCAGCTTATTGGGGGAGGGCCATAATGAGCAGTTCTTC.